This T cell receptor (beta chain) was obtained from a study of identical twins. In every case, the donor was a healthy Caucasian. The CDR3 is 13 residues long. Trimming cost V 4 bases and J 2 bases, with 10 bases left between them. Germline CDR1 reads SGHNT; CDR2 reads YYREEE (reference sequence). TCRdb re-called the 5' RACE reads through MiXCR, storing one row per CDR3 protein. In the table there are fewer than 250,000 distinct CDR3 sequences, roughly 10% of which are singletons. The receptor comes from a woman aged 18-35 years in good health. This chain joins TRBV5-4 and TRBJ2-7; tentative D call: TRBD1 (6 bases). Input material: memory (CD45RO+) T cells sorted from blood. The CDR3 sequence: CASSPKGAYEQYF. CDR3 bases: TGTGCCAGCAGCCCAAAGGGGGCCTACGAGCAGTACTTC. Drawing the rest from reference TRBV5-4 and TRBJ2-7, the complete variable domain is ETGVTQSPTHLIKTRGQQVTLRCSSQSGHNTVSWYQQALGQGPQFIFQYYREEENGRGNFPPRFSGLQFPNYSSELNVNALELDDSALYLCASSPKGAYEQYFGPGTRLTVT.